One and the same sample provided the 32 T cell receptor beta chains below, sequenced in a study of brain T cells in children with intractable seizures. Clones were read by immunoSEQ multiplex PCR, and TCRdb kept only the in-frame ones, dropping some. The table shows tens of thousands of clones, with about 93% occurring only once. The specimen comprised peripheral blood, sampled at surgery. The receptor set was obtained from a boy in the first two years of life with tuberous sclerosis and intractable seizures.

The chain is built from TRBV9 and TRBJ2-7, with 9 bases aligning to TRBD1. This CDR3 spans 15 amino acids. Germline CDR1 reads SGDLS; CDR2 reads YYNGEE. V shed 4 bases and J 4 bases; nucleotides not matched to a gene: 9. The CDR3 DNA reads TGTGCCAGCAGCCCCCGGACAGGGGCCACGTACGAGCAGTACTTC. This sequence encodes CASSPRTGATYEQYF.

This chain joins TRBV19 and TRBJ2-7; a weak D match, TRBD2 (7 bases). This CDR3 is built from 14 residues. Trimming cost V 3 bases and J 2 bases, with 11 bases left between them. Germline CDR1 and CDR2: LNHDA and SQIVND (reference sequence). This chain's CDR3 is CASSMAGAAYEQYF. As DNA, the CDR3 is TGTGCCAGTAGTATGGCGGGGGCGGCCTACGAGCAGTACTTC.

CDR3 residues: CASSLDIWGGTEAFF. CDR3 sequence (DNA): TGCGCCAGCAGCTTGGACATCTGGGGTGGGACTGAAGCTTTCTTT. The chain joins TRBV5-1 to TRBJ1-1; D is uncertain. V lost 0 bases to trimming and J lost 5 bases, with 14 bases between them. The V gene's germline CDR1 is SGHRS and CDR2 YFSETQ. This CDR3 spans 15 amino acids.

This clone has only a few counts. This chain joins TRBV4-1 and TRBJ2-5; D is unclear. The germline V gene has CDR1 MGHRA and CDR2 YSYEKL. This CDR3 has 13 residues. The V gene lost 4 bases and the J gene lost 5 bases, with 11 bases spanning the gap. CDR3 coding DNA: TGCGCCAGCAGCCGTATGCCCTCGGAGACCCAGTACTTC. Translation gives CASSRMPSETQYF.

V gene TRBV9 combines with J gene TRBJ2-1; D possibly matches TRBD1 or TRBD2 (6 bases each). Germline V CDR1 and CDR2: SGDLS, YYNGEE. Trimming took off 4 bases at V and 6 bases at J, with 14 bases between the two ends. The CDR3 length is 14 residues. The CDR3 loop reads CASSSRGDFNEQFF. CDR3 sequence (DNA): TGTGCCAGCAGCTCGAGGGGGGACTTCAATGAGCAGTTCTTC.

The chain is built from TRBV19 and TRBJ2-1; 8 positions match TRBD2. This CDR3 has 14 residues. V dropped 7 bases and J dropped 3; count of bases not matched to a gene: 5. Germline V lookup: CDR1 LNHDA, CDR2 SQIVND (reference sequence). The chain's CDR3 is CASIRGGRYNEQFF. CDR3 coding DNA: TGTGCCAGTATACGGGGGGGCCGCTACAATGAGCAGTTCTTC.

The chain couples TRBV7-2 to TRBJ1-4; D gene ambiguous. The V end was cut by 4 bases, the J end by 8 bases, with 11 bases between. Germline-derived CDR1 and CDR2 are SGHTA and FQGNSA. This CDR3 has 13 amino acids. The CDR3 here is CASSSSPGEKLFF. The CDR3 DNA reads TGTGCCAGCAGCTCCAGTCCCGGGGAAAAACTGTTTTTT.

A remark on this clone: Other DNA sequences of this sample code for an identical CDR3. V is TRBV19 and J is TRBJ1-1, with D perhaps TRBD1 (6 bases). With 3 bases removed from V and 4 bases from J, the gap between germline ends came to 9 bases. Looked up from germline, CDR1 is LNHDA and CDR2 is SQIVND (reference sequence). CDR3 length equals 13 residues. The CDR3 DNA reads TGTGCCAGTAGTATCGGAGGGGGCACTGAAGCTTTCTTT. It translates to CASSIGGGTEAFF. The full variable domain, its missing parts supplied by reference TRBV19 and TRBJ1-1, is DGGITQSPKYLFRKEGQNVTLSCEQNLNHDAMYWYRQDPGQGLRLIYYSQIVNDFQKGDIAEGYSVSREKKESFPLTVTSAQKNPTAFYLCASSIGGGTEAFFGQGTRLTVV.

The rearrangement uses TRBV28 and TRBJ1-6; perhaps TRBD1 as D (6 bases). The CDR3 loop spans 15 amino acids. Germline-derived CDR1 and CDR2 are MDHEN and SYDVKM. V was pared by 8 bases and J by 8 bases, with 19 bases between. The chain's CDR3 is CASDDPTGIDSPLHF. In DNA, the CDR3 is TGTGCCAGCGACGACCCGACAGGAATTGATTCACCCCTCCACTTT. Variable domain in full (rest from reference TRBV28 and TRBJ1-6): DVKVTQSSRYLVKRTGEKVFLECVQDMDHENMFWYRQDPGLGLRLIYFSYDVKMKEKGDIPEGYSVSREKKERFSLILESASTNQTSMYLCASDDPTGIDSPLHFGNGTRLTVT.

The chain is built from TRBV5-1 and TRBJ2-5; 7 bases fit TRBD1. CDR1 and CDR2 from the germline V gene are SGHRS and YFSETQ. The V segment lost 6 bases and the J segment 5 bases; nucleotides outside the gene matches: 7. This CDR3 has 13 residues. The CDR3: CASTMTGRETQYF. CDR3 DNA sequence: TGCGCCAGCACCATGACAGGGCGGGAGACCCAGTACTTC.

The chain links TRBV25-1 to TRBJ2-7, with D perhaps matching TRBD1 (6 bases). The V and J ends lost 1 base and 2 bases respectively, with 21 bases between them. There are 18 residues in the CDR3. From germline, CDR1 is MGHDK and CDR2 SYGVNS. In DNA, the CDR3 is TGTGCCAGCAGTGAATTGGGAGACAGGTGGATGGCCGCCTACGAGCAGTACTTC. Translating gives CASSELGDRWMAAYEQYF.

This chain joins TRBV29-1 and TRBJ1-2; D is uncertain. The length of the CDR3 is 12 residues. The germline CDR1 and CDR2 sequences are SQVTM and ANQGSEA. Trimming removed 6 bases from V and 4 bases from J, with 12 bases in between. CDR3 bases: TGCAGCGTCGAGGCCTCTAGCTATGGCTACACCTTC. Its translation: CSVEASSYGYTF.

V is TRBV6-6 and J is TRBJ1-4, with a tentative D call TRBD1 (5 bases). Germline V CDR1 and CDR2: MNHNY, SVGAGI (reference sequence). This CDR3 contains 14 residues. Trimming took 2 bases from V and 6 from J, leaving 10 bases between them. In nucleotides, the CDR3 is TGTGCCAGCAGTTACCGGGGCTTGGATGAAAAACTGTTTTTT. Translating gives CASSYRGLDEKLFF.

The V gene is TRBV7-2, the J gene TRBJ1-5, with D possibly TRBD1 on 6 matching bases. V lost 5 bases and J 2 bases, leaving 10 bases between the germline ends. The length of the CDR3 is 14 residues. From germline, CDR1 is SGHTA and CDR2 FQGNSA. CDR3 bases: TGTGCCAGCAGCCCAAAGGGGGGCAATCAGCCCCAGCATTTT. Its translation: CASSPKGGNQPQHF.

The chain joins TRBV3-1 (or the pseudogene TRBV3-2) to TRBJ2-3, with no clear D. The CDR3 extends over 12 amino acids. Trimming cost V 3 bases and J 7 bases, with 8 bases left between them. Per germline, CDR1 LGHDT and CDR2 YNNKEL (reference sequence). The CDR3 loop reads CASSQGRNTQYF. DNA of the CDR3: TGTGCCAGCAGCCAGGGAAGGAATACGCAGTATTTT.

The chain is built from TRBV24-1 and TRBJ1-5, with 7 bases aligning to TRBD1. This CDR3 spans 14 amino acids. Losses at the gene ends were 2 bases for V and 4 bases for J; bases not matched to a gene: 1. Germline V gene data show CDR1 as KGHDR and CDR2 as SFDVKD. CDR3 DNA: TGTGCCACCAGTGATTCAGGGGGAAATCAGCCCCAGCATTTT. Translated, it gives CATSDSGGNQPQHF.

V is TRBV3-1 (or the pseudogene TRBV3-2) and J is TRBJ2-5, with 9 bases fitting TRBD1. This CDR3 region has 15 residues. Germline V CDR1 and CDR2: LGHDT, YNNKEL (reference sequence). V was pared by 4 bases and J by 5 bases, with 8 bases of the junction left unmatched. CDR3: CASSLPGQGRETQYF. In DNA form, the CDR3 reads TGTGCCAGCAGCCTTCCGGGACAGGGCCGGGAGACCCAGTACTTC.

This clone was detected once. CDR3 nucleotide sequence: TGCAGTGCGCGTCCAGGCACTGAAGCTTTCTTT. Amino acids: CSARPGTEAFF. The chain uses TRBV20-1 and TRBJ1-1, with no clear D. The V end lost 6 bases, the J end lost 4 bases, and 9 bases lay between the germline ends. There are 11 residues in the CDR3. Germline-derived CDR1 and CDR2 are DFQATT and SNEGSKA (reference sequence).

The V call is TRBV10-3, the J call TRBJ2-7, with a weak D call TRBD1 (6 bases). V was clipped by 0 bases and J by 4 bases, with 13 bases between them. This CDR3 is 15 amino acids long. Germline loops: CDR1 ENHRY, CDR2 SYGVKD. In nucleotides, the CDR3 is TGTGCCATCAGTGAGTCGATGGGGGCGGCGTACGAGCAGTACTTC. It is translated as CAISESMGAAYEQYF.

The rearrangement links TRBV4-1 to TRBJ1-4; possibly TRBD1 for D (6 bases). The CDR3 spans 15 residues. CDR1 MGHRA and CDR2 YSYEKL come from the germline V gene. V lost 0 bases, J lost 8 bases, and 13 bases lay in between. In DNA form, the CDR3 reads TGCGCCAGCAGCCAAGATCGGGGGGCTGGAGAAAAACTGTTTTTT. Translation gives CASSQDRGAGEKLFF.

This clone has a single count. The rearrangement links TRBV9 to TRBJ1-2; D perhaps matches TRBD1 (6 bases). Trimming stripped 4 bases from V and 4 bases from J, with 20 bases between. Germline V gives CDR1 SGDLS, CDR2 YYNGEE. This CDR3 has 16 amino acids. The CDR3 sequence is CASSPYERGYSYGYTF. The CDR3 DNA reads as TGTGCCAGCAGCCCGTACGAGAGGGGGTATTCCTATGGCTACACCTTC.

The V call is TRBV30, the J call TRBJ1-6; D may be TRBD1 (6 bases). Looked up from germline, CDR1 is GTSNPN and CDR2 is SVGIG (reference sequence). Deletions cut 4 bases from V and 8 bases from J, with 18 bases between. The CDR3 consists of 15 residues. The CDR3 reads CAWTKQGLGYSPLHF. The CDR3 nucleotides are TGTGCCTGGACGAAACAGGGACTAGGGTATTCACCCCTCCACTTT.

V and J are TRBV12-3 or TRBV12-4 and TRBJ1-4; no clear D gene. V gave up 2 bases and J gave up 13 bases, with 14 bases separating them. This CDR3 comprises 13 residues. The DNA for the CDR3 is TGTGCCAGCAGTTTAAGGGCCCCAAACTCACTGTTTTTT. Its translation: CASSLRAPNSLFF.

CDR3 DNA sequence: TGTGCCAGAAGCTTGACAGGGGGCACCTATGGCTACACCTTC. Protein: CARSLTGGTYGYTF. The chain joins TRBV5-3 to TRBJ1-2; 9 bases are a match to TRBD1. TRBV5-3 counts as an open reading frame of uncertain function. The CDR3 is 14 amino acids. The V gene end was trimmed by 1 base and the J gene end by 4 bases; junction bases not matched to a gene: 2.

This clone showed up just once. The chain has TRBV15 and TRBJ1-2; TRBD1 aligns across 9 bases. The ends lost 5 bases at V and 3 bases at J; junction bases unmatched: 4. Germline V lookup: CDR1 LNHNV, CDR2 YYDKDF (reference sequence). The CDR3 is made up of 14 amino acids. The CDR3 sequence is CATSGDREDYGYTF. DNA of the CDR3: TGTGCCACCAGCGGGGACAGGGAGGACTATGGCTACACCTTC.

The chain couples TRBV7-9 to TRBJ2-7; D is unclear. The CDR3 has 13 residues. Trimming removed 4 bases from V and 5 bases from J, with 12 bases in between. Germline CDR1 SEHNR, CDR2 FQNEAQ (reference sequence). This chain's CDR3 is CASSSGRSHEQYF. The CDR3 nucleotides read TGTGCCAGCAGCTCAGGCCGGTCCCACGAGCAGTACTTC.

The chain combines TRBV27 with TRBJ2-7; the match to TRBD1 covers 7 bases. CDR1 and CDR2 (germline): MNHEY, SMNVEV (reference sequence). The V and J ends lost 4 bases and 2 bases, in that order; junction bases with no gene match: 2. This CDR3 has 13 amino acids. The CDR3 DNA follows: TGTGCCAGCAGTTCGGGACAGACCTACGAGCAGTACTTC. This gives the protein CASSSGQTYEQYF.

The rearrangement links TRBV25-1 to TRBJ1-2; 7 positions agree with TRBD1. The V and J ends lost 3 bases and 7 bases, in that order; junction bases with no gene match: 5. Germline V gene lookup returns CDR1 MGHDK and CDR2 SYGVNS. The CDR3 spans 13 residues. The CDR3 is CASSDDREGGYTF. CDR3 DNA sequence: TGTGCCAGCAGTGATGACAGGGAGGGTGGCTACACCTTC.

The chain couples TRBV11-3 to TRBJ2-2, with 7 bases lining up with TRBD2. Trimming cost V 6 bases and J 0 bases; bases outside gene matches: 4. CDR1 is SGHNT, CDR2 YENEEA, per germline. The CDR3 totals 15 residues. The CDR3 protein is CASRGGGTNTGELFF. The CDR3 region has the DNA TGTGCCAGCAGGGGGGGAGGGACGAACACCGGGGAGCTGTTTTTT.

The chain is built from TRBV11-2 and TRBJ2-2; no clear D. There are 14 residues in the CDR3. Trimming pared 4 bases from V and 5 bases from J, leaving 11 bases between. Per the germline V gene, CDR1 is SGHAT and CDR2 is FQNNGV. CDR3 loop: CASSYGLRTGELFF. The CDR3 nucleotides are TGTGCCAGCAGCTATGGGTTGAGGACCGGGGAGCTGTTTTTT.

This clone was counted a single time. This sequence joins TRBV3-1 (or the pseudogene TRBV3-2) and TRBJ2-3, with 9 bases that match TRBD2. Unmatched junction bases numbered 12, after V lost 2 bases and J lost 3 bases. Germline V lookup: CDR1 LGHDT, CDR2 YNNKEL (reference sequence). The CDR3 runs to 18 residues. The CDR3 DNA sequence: TGTGCCAGCAGCCAACCAAGTCTCGCAGCGGGAGGTACAGATACGCAGTATTTT. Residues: CASSQPSLAAGGTDTQYF.

Here the CDR3 reads CASSQLPFAGGTNYEQYF. The CDR3 nucleotides are TGTGCCAGCAGCCAGCTTCCTTTCGCTGGGGGGACAAACTACGAGCAGTACTTC. The chain carries TRBV14 and TRBJ2-7; D tentatively reads TRBD1 or TRBD2 (6 bases each). CDR3 length equals 18 residues. Trimming removed 3 bases from V and 3 bases from J, with 24 bases in between. Germline CDR1 and CDR2: SGHDN and FVKESK.